The clone carrying this T cell receptor (beta chain) turned up a few times. Its matching antigen is unknown. With constant-segment primers, 5'RACE yielded cDNA libraries of TCR alpha and TCR beta that carried sample barcodes and UMIs. TCRdb re-derived calls from the 5' RACE reads in MiXCR, one entry per CDR3 protein. The data contain approximately 300,000 distinct CDR3 sequences, approximately 8% of them singletons. This specimen comes from a study of T-cell memory formation after mild COVID-19. About the research overall: Across donors, TCR clusters were largely donor specific. Whole-study results and caveats: Memory cells collected pre-infection included some clones that later responded, suggesting cross-reactive memory joined.

With 4 bases removed from V and 1 base from J, the gap between germline ends came to 7 bases. Germline assignment: CDR1 DFQATT and CDR2 SNEGSKA (reference sequence). The CDR3 extends over 12 amino acids. This chain connects TRBV20-1 to TRBJ1-1; D uncertain. The material sequenced was PBMCs or a T cell subset sorted from them (not recorded which). This receptor was obtained from a young man who had mild COVID-19 (a few samples of this study predate the infection). Cell type and time point are not known. This CDR3 reads CSAKSANTEAFF. The CDR3 DNA reads TGCAGTGCTAAGTCTGCGAACACTGAAGCTTTCTTT.